Listed below are T cell receptor beta chains from one sample, sequenced in a study of blood T cell repertoires in COVID-19. Data came from immunoSEQ multiplex PCR; TCRdb stores just in-frame clones and leaves some out. The profile shows about 220,000 clones, about 85% of them singletons. The source material was peripheral blood. The receptors stem from a woman between 45 and 65 years old with COVID-19, enrolled during active disease. Each CDR3 is given with its conserved first and last residue. D genes are given only for firm matches.

CAWSGLAGARSYEQYF TRBJ2-7 TRBD2 TRBV30
CASVEERGVSYEQYF TRBJ2-7 TRBD2 TRBV27
CAWSPNRAGGYTF TRBJ1-2 . TRBV30
CASSLRLAGGPSTSSYNEQFF TRBJ2-1 TRBD2 TRBV9
CASSQGSVNYGYTF TRBJ1-2 . TRBV3-1/TRBV3-2
CASRLQGAANYGYTF TRBJ1-2 TRBD1 TRBV6-4
CAWSRRQGYQETQYF TRBJ2-5 TRBD1 TRBV30
CASSPGLAGNIQYF TRBJ2-4 TRBD2 TRBV10-2
CASSVSFDTQYF TRBJ2-3 . TRBV9
CASRGGTGHQPQHF TRBJ1-5 . TRBV2
CASSSPGFDGYTF TRBJ1-2 . TRBV6-5
CASSPFPTGTASYEQYF TRBJ2-7 TRBD1 TRBV7-8
CASSHPDRDYGYTF TRBJ1-2 TRBD1 TRBV5-8
CASRASLVGGYTF TRBJ1-2 . TRBV6-5
CASSYFTDWPEKLFF TRBJ1-4 . TRBV6-2/TRBV6-3
CASSLQGGADTQYF TRBJ2-3 . TRBV5-5
CASSIYRATNEKLFF TRBJ1-4 . TRBV6-5
CSVRSSGGPETQYF TRBJ2-5 TRBD2 TRBV29-1
CAWSVTWSTEAFF TRBJ1-1 . TRBV30
CASSETDRGTFVGNQPQHF TRBJ1-5 TRBD1 TRBV2
CASLSGTVLQETQYF TRBJ2-5 TRBD1 TRBV6-5
CASSLGGTGVLSGNTIYF TRBJ1-3 TRBD1 TRBV7-2
CASSLDPGSVLPLSPLHF TRBJ1-6 . TRBV5-1
CASSLRSRGGNTIYF TRBJ1-3 . TRBV5-6
CASSVDSPENIQYF TRBJ2-4 . TRBV5-1
CASSERLMNTEAFF TRBJ1-1 . TRBV6-1
CASSSQRGGRADTQYF TRBJ2-3 TRBD2 TRBV11-2
CASSLLDTSYEQYF TRBJ2-7 . TRBV28
CASRRGTNYGYTF TRBJ1-2 . TRBV19
CASSKHRTLNTEAFF TRBJ1-1 . TRBV5-6
CASRRGTYWSTDTQYF TRBJ2-3 . TRBV27
CASSLGASPNEKLFF TRBJ1-4 . TRBV5-1
CASRQGAPMNTEAFF TRBJ1-1 TRBD1 TRBV7-2
CAISESRPSYGYTF TRBJ1-2 . TRBV10-3
CASSPDRDIEKLFF TRBJ1-4 . TRBV2
CASTPTRYEQFF TRBJ2-1 . TRBV6-5
CARKSSGTPNRRDQPQHF TRBJ1-5 . TRBV27
CASSSRQGANYGYTF TRBJ1-2 TRBD1 TRBV11-3
CASSPGTSGGTDTQYF TRBJ2-3 TRBD2 TRBV5-4
CASSLGDGTPRTDTQYF TRBJ2-3 . TRBV7-6
CASSLVGQGWRGYTF TRBJ1-2 TRBD1 TRBV27
CASSGSSGGRQTQYF TRBJ2-5 TRBD2 TRBV28
CSVRQGSNLHF TRBJ1-6 TRBD1 TRBV29-1
CASTLAGGRTDTQYF TRBJ2-3 TRBD2 TRBV27
CASSSTGGYNEQFF TRBJ2-1 TRBD2 TRBV6-2/TRBV6-3
CASSPGAGGAWETQYF TRBJ2-5 TRBD2 TRBV5-1
CASSDSGQPTDTQYF TRBJ2-3 . TRBV2
CASSPLGQVTSYNSPLHF TRBJ1-6 . TRBV18
CASSSRQGVNYGYTF TRBJ1-2 TRBD1 TRBV7-6
CASSAGQGGGNTIYF TRBJ1-3 TRBD1 TRBV9
CASSHIQGWDEAFF TRBJ1-1 . TRBV7-2
CASKARQGRVNEQFF TRBJ2-1 TRBD1 TRBV27
CASSLEGGPNYGYTF TRBJ1-2 . TRBV5-1
CASSLAYDERQLSSYNSPLHF TRBJ1-6 . TRBV7-4
CSVAEAPGWGYTF TRBJ1-2 . TRBV29-1
CASSIGGGEQYF TRBJ2-7 TRBD2 TRBV27
CASSLRGESTGELFF TRBJ2-2 . TRBV5-4
CASSLDRLYNSPLHF TRBJ1-6 . TRBV3-1/TRBV3-2
CASSSGLVRDPEQFF TRBJ2-1 TRBD2 TRBV5-1